This TCR beta chain was documented in a study of Graves' ophthalmopathy and Graves' hyperthyroidism. The wider study: At the time of initial diagnosis and before any treatment, peripheral blood was collected.

The CDR3 has 14 residues. Germline V CDR1 and CDR2: DFQATT, SNEGSKA (reference sequence). V trimming: 3 bases; J trimming: 3 bases; junction bases outside the gene matches: 6. From RNA, the CDR3 regions of TCR beta chains were amplified and sequenced. RT-PCR was first run with HTBI primers, then multiplex PCR in a second round. Using its own MiXCR run on the multiplex PCR reads, TCRdb lists one record per CDR3 protein. The data hold 150,000 to 200,000 distinct CDR3 sequences, with around 40% observed a single time. This clonotype was seen at least ten times. Donors with ophthalmopathy: moderate-to-severe activity, CAS ≥3, NOSPECS ≥4, duration under 3 months. Among the exclusions were patients with other autoimmune diseases, uncontrolled infections, pregnancy or lactation.

The clonotype was recovered from a man aged 25 to 45 with Graves' ophthalmopathy. The chain couples TRBV20-1 to TRBJ1-2; 8 bases line up with TRBD1. Source material: peripheral blood. CDR3 sequence: CSASGAGGDYGYTF. The CDR3 DNA sequence: TGCAGTGCTAGTGGGGCAGGGGGCGACTATGGCTACACCTTC.